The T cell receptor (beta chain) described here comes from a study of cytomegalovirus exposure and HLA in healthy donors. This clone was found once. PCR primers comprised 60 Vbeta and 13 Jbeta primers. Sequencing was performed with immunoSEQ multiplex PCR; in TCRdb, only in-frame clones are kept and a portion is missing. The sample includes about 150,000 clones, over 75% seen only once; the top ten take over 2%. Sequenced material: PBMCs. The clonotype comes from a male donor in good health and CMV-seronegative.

The CDR3 DNA follows: TGTGCCAGTAGTCCCCCGGGAAGGGCTACTAACTATGGCTACACCTTC. As protein: CASSPPGRATNYGYTF. The chain uses TRBV19 and TRBJ1-2; D gene ambiguous. Germline values: CDR1 LNHDA, CDR2 SQIVND (reference sequence). Deletions cut 5 bases from V and 0 bases from J, with 16 bases between. The CDR3 contains 16 residues. Combining the CDR3 with reference TRBV19 and TRBJ1-2 gives the whole variable domain DGGITQSPKYLFRKEGQNVTLSCEQNLNHDAMYWYRQDPGQGLRLIYYSQIVNDFQKGDIAEGYSVSREKKESFPLTVTSAQKNPTAFYLCASSPPGRATNYGYTFGSGTRLTVV.